The T cell receptor beta chain under discussion was sequenced for a study of identical twins. Each CDR3 protein is one row after TCRdb ran MiXCR on the 5' RACE reads. This table holds 400,000 to 550,000 distinct CDR3 sequences, 20% to 25% found once. The CDR3 extends over 15 amino acids. The germline CDR1 and CDR2 sequences are MNHEY and SMNVEV (reference sequence). J was trimmed by 8 bases and V by 1 base; bases with no gene match: 6. These data are also associated with another study on T cells expressing NK-cell markers. Per that study: The share of CD8+ T cells held by dominant NKG2C+ clonotypes was about 1.0-7.5% in over 5 donors.

Sequences were obtained from CD4+ T cells sorted from blood. The origin of this receptor is a woman under 30 in good health. The chain carries TRBV27 and TRBJ2-1, with TRBD1 identical over 9 bases. The CDR3 protein is CASSLWTGDFDEQFF. The CDR3 DNA sequence: TGTGCCAGCAGTTTATGGACAGGGGATTTCGATGAGCAGTTCTTC.